The 2 T cell receptor beta chains below were found in one sample sequenced in a study of blood T cell repertoires in COVID-19. Produced via immunoSEQ multiplex PCR; TCRdb's table is partial and in-frame only. Of roughly 64,000 clones in the sample, under 90% are singletons; the top ten hold approximately 3%. Sequencing was done on a sample of peripheral blood. The receptors originated from a man in his forties or fifties with active COVID-19.

In nucleotides, the CDR3 is TGTGCCAGCAGTTACGGTTCGGGGGATCAGCCCCAGCATTTT. The encoded protein is CASSYGSGDQPQHF. The rearrangement joins TRBV6-5 to TRBJ1-5, with D maybe TRBD1 (5 bases). With 2 bases removed from V and 5 bases from J, the gap between germline ends came to 10 bases. Per the germline V gene, CDR1 is MNHEY and CDR2 is SVGAGI. The CDR3 runs to 14 residues.

The V and J genes are TRBV4-2 and TRBJ2-5, with 10 positions matching TRBD2. From germline, CDR1 is LGHNA and CDR2 YNFKEQ. V dropped 4 bases and J dropped 0; count of bases not matched to a gene: 2. The CDR3 extends over 15 amino acids. CDR3 protein: CASSPLAGDQETQYF. As DNA, the CDR3 is TGTGCCAGCAGCCCGCTAGCGGGGGACCAAGAGACCCAGTACTTC.